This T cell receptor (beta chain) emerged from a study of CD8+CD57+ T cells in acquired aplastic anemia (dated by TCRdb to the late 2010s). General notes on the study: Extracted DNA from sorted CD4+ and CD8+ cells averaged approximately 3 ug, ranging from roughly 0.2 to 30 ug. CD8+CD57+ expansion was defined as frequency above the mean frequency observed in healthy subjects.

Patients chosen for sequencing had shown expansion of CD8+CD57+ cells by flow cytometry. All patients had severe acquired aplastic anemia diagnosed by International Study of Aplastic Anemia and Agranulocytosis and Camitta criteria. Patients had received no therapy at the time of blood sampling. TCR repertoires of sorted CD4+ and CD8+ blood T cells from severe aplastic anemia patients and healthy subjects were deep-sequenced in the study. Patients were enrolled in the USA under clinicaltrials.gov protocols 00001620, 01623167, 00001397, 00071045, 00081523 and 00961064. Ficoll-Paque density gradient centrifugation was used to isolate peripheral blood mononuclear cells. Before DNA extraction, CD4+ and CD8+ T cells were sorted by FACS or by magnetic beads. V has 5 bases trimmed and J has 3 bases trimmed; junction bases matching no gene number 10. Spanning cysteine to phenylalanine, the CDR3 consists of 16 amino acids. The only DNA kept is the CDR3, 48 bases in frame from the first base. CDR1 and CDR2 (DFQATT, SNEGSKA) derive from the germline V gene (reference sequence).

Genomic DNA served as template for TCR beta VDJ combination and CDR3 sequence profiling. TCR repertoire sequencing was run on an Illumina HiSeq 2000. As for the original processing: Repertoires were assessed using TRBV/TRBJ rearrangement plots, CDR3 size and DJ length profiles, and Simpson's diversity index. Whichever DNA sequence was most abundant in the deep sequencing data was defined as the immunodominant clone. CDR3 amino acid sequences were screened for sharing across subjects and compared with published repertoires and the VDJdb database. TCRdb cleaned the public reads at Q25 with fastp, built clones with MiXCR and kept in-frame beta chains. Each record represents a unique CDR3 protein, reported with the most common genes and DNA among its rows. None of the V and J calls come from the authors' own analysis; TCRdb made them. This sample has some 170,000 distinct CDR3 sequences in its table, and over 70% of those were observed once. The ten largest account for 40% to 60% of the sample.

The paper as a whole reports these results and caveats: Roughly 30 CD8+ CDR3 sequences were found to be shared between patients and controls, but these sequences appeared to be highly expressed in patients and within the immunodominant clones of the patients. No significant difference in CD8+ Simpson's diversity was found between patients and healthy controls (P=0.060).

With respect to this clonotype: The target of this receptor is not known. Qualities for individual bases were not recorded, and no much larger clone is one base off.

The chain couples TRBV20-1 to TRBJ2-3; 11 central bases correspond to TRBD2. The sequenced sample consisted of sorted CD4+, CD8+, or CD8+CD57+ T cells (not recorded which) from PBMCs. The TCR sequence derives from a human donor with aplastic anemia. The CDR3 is CSAPGELAGVTDTQYF. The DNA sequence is TGCAGTGCTCCAGGGGAACTAGCGGGAGTTACAGATACGCAGTATTTT.